What follows are 15 T cell receptor beta chains derived from one specimen sequenced in a study of naive and memory T cell subsets. Two oligonucleotides, mixed equimolar, formed the beta constant-region primer covering TRBC1 and TRBC2. Ligated cDNA was amplified by four rounds of PCR with nested alpha and beta constant-region primers and SP2. Each CDR3 protein is one row after TCRdb ran MiXCR on the UMI-ligation and nested PCR reads. The data hold under 25,000 distinct CDR3 sequences, with roughly 10% observed a single time. The sequencing sample was made of central memory CD8+ T cells from blood. Source of these receptors: a human donor in good health.

The gene calls are TRBV6-5 and TRBJ2-1; D possibly corresponds to TRBD2 (6 bases). This CDR3 has 16 residues. V lost 1 base and J 3 bases, leaving 13 bases between the germline ends. CDR1 MNHEY and CDR2 SVGAGI come from the germline V gene. Written as DNA, the CDR3 is TGTGCCAGCAGTTACTACGGGCTAGCGAACTACAATGAGCAGTTCTTC. Its protein product is CASSYYGLANYNEQFF.

In this sample, this clonotype turned up a few times. J is TRBJ2-3 and V is TRBV27; perhaps TRBD2 as D (6 bases). With 6 bases removed from V and 3 bases from J, the gap between germline ends came to 7 bases. The CDR3 consists of 12 residues. Germline V CDR1 and CDR2: MNHEY, SMNVEV (reference sequence). The CDR3 region has the DNA TGTGCCAGCAGCAGCGGGACAGATACGCAGTATTTT. It translates to CASSSGTDTQYF.

At least ten counts were recorded for this clonotype. This chain's CDR3 is CASSAGGLYEQYF. CDR3 DNA: TGTGCCAGCAGTGCTGGCGGACTCTACGAGCAGTACTTC. The genes are TRBV25-1 and TRBJ2-7, with D possibly matching TRBD2 (5 bases). Germline CDR1 MGHDK, CDR2 SYGVNS. V lost 4 bases and J lost 3, with 10 bases in between. This CDR3 spans 13 amino acids.

This clonotype was seen a few times. The chain has TRBV20-1 and TRBJ1-1, with TRBD1 as a possible D gene (5 bases). CDR1 and CDR2 (germline): DFQATT, SNEGSKA (reference sequence). V lost 0 bases, J lost 3 bases, and 11 bases lay in between. CDR3 size: 14 residues. The chain's CDR3 is CSARDGGSDTEAFF. For the CDR3, the DNA is TGCAGTGCTAGAGATGGGGGTTCTGACACTGAAGCTTTCTTT.

This chain connects TRBV24-1 to TRBJ1-1, with unresolved D. Trimming cost V 7 bases and J 1 base, with 3 bases left between them. Germline assignment: CDR1 KGHDR and CDR2 SFDVKD. There are 11 residues in the CDR3. The CDR3 sequence: CATRQNTEAFF. The CDR3 DNA reads as TGTGCCACCAGACAGAACACTGAAGCTTTCTTT.

This clonotype counts as large. J is TRBJ2-6 and V is TRBV28, with D tentatively TRBD1 (6 bases). The germline CDR1 and CDR2 sequences are MDHEN and SYDVKM. V was pared by 7 bases and J by 0 bases, with 19 bases between. The CDR3 has 18 residues. CDR3 loop: CASKTQGLDRSGANVLTF. CDR3 nucleotide sequence: TGTGCCAGCAAAACACAGGGTCTGGACCGCTCTGGGGCCAACGTCCTGACTTTC.

This clonotype has a count of ten or more. The J gene is TRBJ1-5, the V gene TRBV11-2; TRBD1 might be the D (5 bases). CDR1 is SGHAT and CDR2 is FQNNGV in the germline V gene. Trimming shortened V by 5 bases and J by 3 bases, and 11 bases separated the two germline ends. The CDR3 loop spans 14 amino acids. Here the CDR3 reads CASSDQGYNQPQHF. DNA for the CDR3: TGTGCCAGCAGCGATCAGGGTTACAATCAGCCCCAGCATTTT.

This clonotype is medium-sized (0.01 to 0.1%) in the sample. The chain has TRBV29-1 and TRBJ2-7; 9 nucleotides align to TRBD1. Looked up from germline, CDR1 is SQVTM and CDR2 is ANQGSEA. The CDR3 totals 14 residues. J gave up 4 bases and V 1 base, and 5 bases lay outside the gene matches. The CDR3 bases are TGCAGCGTTGAAGTTGGGGACAGGGCTTACGAGCAGTACTTC. Its protein is CSVEVGDRAYEQYF.

This clonotype came up many times. This chain links TRBV27 with TRBJ2-1; D not certain. Germline values: CDR1 MNHEY, CDR2 SMNVEV (reference sequence). This CDR3 is built from 13 residues. V shed 7 bases and J shed 4 bases, with 11 bases lying between them. The DNA for the CDR3 is TGTGCCAGCACCTCGAATGGGTACAATGAGCAGTTCTTC. This encodes CASTSNGYNEQFF.

The CDR3 DNA is TGCAGTGCTAGAGATATCTGGGAGGGTGAAAAACTGTTTTTT. As protein: CSARDIWEGEKLFF. This chain joins TRBV20-1 and TRBJ1-4; D ambiguous. Per the germline V gene, CDR1 is DFQATT and CDR2 is SNEGSKA (reference sequence). The CDR3 loop spans 14 amino acids. Trimming removed 0 bases from V and 7 bases from J, with 12 bases in between.

This clonotype appeared many times. The J gene is TRBJ2-5, the V gene TRBV29-1, with a weak D call TRBD2 (6 bases). The CDR3 sequence is 13 residues long. In germline, CDR1 is SQVTM, CDR2 ANQGSEA. Trimming left V 4 bases short and J 1 base short, with 10 bases between. CDR3 DNA: TGCAGCGTTGGGGGGGACTTCCAAGAGACCCAGTACTTC. Its protein is CSVGGDFQETQYF.

This clonotype occurred a few times. The chain carries TRBV6-5 and TRBJ2-7; 8 bases agree with TRBD2. CDR1 is MNHEY and CDR2 is SVGAGI in the germline V gene. The junction had 12 bases not matched to a gene; V was cut back by 6 bases and J by 2 bases. This CDR3 has 16 residues. The CDR3 spells CASRYETSAITYEQYF. DNA of the CDR3: TGTGCCAGCAGATACGAGACTAGCGCGATAACCTACGAGCAGTACTTC.

This clonotype was seen ten or more times. The genes are TRBV3-1 and TRBJ1-2; no firm D call. V shed 2 bases and J shed 6 bases, with 13 bases lying between them. CDR1 and CDR2 from the germline V gene are LGHDT and YNNKEL (reference sequence). This CDR3 comprises 14 residues. The CDR3 DNA sequence: TGTGCCAGCAGCCAACCGGACGGGAACCATGGCTACACCTTC. This codes for CASSQPDGNHGYTF.

The rearrangement joins TRBV27 to TRBJ1-2; no clear D. Trimming stripped 6 bases from V and 2 bases from J, with 10 bases between. Germline CDR1 and CDR2: MNHEY and SMNVEV (reference sequence). The CDR3 extends over 13 amino acids. The CDR3 bases are TGTGCCAGCAGGGAGGCGGGCAACTATGGCTACACCTTC. Protein: CASREAGNYGYTF.

This clonotype was detected many times. J is TRBJ2-1 and V is TRBV6-4, with TRBD2 identical over 12 bases. V dropped 5 bases and J dropped 7; count of bases not matched to a gene: 6. CDR1 MRHNA and CDR2 SNTAGT come from the germline V gene. The CDR3 sequence is 15 residues long. The chain's CDR3 is CASSQTSGSTNEQFF. For the CDR3, the DNA is TGTGCCAGCAGTCAGACTAGCGGGAGTACAAATGAGCAGTTCTTC.